These 32 T cell receptor beta chains came from one sample sequenced in a study of cytomegalovirus exposure and HLA in healthy donors. The PCR used 60 Vbeta and 13 Jbeta primers. TCRdb keeps only in-frame clones here, not all; method: immunoSEQ multiplex PCR. The repertoire holds hundreds of thousands of clones, 70% to 85% seen once, with about 0.58% in the top ten. Source material: PBMCs. The receptors were sampled from a woman aged 40 to 50 in good health and CMV-seronegative.

V usage is TRBV5-1 and J usage is TRBJ2-7, with D perhaps TRBD2 (6 bases). The CDR3 is 16 amino acids. Trimming shortened V by 4 bases and J by 0 bases, and 17 bases separated the two germline ends. The germline gives CDR1 SGHRS, CDR2 YFSETQ. The CDR3 bases are TGCGCCAGCAGCCCCCCCAGCGGGCGCTCCTCCTACGAGCAGTACTTC. Its protein is CASSPPSGRSSYEQYF.

The chain has TRBV7-6 and TRBJ1-1; tentative D call: TRBD1 (5 bases). The germline V gene encodes CDR1 SGHVS and CDR2 FNYEAQ. V dropped 6 bases and J dropped 3 bases, with 20 bases sitting between them. There are 16 residues in the CDR3. CDR3 sequence: CASRPAGEGPYTEAFF. The CDR3 DNA sequence: TGTGCCAGCAGACCCGCGGGGGAGGGGCCCTACACTGAAGCTTTCTTT.

The chain recombines TRBV29-1 with TRBJ2-5; 8 positions agree with TRBD2. The end of the DNA fits TRBJ2-7 better, so the J call may be wrong. The germline V gene has CDR1 SQVTM and CDR2 ANQGSEA. This CDR3 region has 11 residues. CDR3 region: CSVGTSYEQYF. The DNA for the CDR3 is TGCAGCGTAGGGACTAGCTACGAGCAGTACTTC.

V and J are TRBV18 and TRBJ2-1, with TRBD1 identical over 7 bases. The CDR3 consists of 14 residues. V lost 3 bases, J lost 7 bases, and 6 bases stayed unmatched. CDR1 is KGHSH and CDR2 is LQKENI in the germline V gene. The CDR3 is CASSPTTTGNEQFF. Written as DNA, the CDR3 is TGTGCCAGCTCACCGACTACGACAGGGAATGAGCAGTTCTTC.

The chain links TRBV30 to TRBJ2-6; TRBD2 might be the D (5 bases). Germline CDR1 reads GTSNPN; CDR2 reads SVGIG (reference sequence). The CDR3 spans 19 residues. V lost 6 bases and J lost 4, with 28 bases in between. The CDR3 nucleotides read TGTGCCTGCCCCCTCCGGGAAAACGGCTGGTCGATGGGGGCCAACGTCCTGACTTTC. This sequence encodes CACPLRENGWSMGANVLTF. Full variable domain (rest looked up from reference TRBV30 and TRBJ2-6): SQTIHQWPATLVQPVGSPLSLECTVEGTSNPNLYWYRQAAGRGLQLLFYSVGIGQISSEVPQNLSASRPQDRQFILSSKKLLLSDSGFYLCACPLRENGWSMGANVLTFGAGSRLTVL.

The chain employs TRBV9 and TRBJ1-3, with 9 bases that match TRBD1. From germline, CDR1 is SGDLS and CDR2 YYNGEE. J lost 1 base, V lost 4 bases, and 6 bases had no gene match. CDR3 length: 16 residues. The CDR3 protein is CASSLQGTGSGNTIYF. The CDR3 DNA follows: TGTGCCAGCAGCCTCCAAGGGACAGGGTCTGGAAACACCATATATTTT.

This chain connects TRBV18 to TRBJ1-1; no clear D. The CDR3 covers 13 residues. CDR1 and CDR2 (germline): KGHSH, LQKENI. Trimming cost V 2 bases and J 8 bases, with 12 bases left between them. Written as DNA, the CDR3 is TGTGCCAGCTCACCAAACAGTGTTGGAGAAGCTTTCTTT. Residues: CASSPNSVGEAFF.

This rearrangement joins TRBV19 to TRBJ2-6; 7 bases line up with TRBD1. V shed 5 bases, J shed 2 bases, and the junction held 3 bases outside the gene matches. The CDR3 has 15 amino acids. From germline, CDR1 is LNHDA and CDR2 SQIVND (reference sequence). The CDR3 region is CASSATGAGANVLTF. As DNA, the CDR3 is TGTGCCAGTAGTGCAACAGGGGCTGGGGCCAACGTCCTGACTTTC.

V usage is TRBV4-2 and J usage is TRBJ1-5; 7 bases map to TRBD1. The CDR3 loop spans 16 amino acids. Germline assignment: CDR1 LGHNA and CDR2 YNFKEQ. V gave up 4 bases and J gave up 0 bases; unmatched junction bases: 6. CDR3 sequence reads: CASSPQGRGSNQPQHF. CDR3 nucleotides: TGTGCCAGCAGCCCACAGGGGAGAGGTAGCAATCAGCCCCAGCATTTT.

This chain uses TRBV27 with TRBJ2-3; TRBD1 matches at 8 bases. V gave up 7 bases and J gave up 4 bases; unmatched junction bases: 13. The germline V gene encodes CDR1 MNHEY and CDR2 SMNVEV (reference sequence). The CDR3 consists of 16 residues. The CDR3 DNA sequence: TGTGCCAGCATACCTTATCGGACAGGGCGGTCAGATACGCAGTATTTT. It specifies CASIPYRTGRSDTQYF.

The chain has TRBV14 and TRBJ1-4; 7 bases match TRBD1. CDR1 and CDR2 from the germline V gene are SGHDN and FVKESK. CDR3 size: 16 residues. J gave up 8 bases and V 2 bases, and 11 bases lay outside the gene matches. This chain's CDR3 is CASSQPSDRVSEKLFF. Here the CDR3 DNA reads TGTGCCAGCAGCCAACCCTCAGACAGGGTGAGCGAAAAACTGTTTTTT.

The chain combines TRBV29-1 with TRBJ2-3; D unresolved. Germline loops: CDR1 SQVTM, CDR2 ANQGSEA. Trimming shortened V by 6 bases and J by 2 bases, and 9 bases separated the two germline ends. The CDR3 consists of 12 residues. The CDR3 spells CSVGRLTDTQYF. CDR3 nucleotides: TGCAGCGTAGGCAGACTCACAGATACGCAGTATTTT.

The chain recombines TRBV7-9 with TRBJ2-7; perhaps TRBD1 as D (6 bases). This CDR3 is built from 16 residues. Deletions cut 5 bases from V and 5 bases from J, with 22 bases between. Germline V gene data show CDR1 as SEHNR and CDR2 as FQNEAQ (reference sequence). The DNA of the CDR3 is TGTGCCAGCAGCCTCAACCCAGGGGATCGCCTAGACGAGCAGTACTTC. This sequence encodes CASSLNPGDRLDEQYF.

The chain combines TRBV5-1 with TRBJ1-6; 9 bases map to TRBD1. The CDR3 contains 15 residues. Germline CDR1 is SGHRS and CDR2 is YFSETQ. The J segment lost 7 bases and the V segment lost 6 bases, leaving 8 bases of the junction unmatched. CDR3 region: CASTAGTGSNSPLHF. The CDR3 DNA reads TGCGCCAGCACCGCAGGGACAGGGTCGAATTCACCCCTCCACTTT.

This clone was seen a few times. A read error may produce the germline difference seen at one junction end. The CDR3 DNA is TGTGCCAGCAGTTTAGACGGACAGGGCAGAGATGGCTACACCTTC. Protein sequence: CASSLDGQGRDGYTF. V and J are TRBV7-2 and TRBJ1-2, with TRBD1 matching 8 bases. Germline CDR1 SGHTA, CDR2 FQGNSA. The CDR3 runs 15 residues.

The chain carries TRBV7-3 and TRBJ2-1; 9 bases are a match to TRBD1. CDR3 length: 16 amino acids. Germline V gene lookup returns CDR1 SGHTA and CDR2 FQGTGA. V was clipped by 3 bases and J by 0 bases; unmatched bases: 3. The CDR3 loop reads CASSLGQGRSYNEQFF. In DNA form, the CDR3 reads TGTGCCAGCAGCTTGGGACAGGGCCGCTCCTACAATGAGCAGTTCTTC.

The chain uses TRBV6-6 and TRBJ2-7, with D hard to call. The CDR3 has 14 residues. Per the germline V gene, CDR1 is MNHNY and CDR2 is SVGAGI (reference sequence). V lost 0 bases and J lost 3, with 9 bases in between. CDR3: CASSYSAARYEQYF. The CDR3 coding sequence is TGTGCCAGCAGTTACTCCGCGGCGCGCTACGAGCAGTACTTC.

V is TRBV19 and J is TRBJ1-1; D gene ambiguous. Per the germline V gene, CDR1 is LNHDA and CDR2 is SQIVND (reference sequence). V lost 5 bases and J lost 3, with 25 bases in between. The CDR3 contains 18 residues. The CDR3 sequence: CASSSRRDASWRDTEAFF. DNA for the CDR3: TGTGCCAGTAGTTCTCGGAGGGATGCTTCCTGGCGGGACACTGAAGCTTTCTTT.

The rearrangement uses TRBV6-5 and TRBJ1-1; D is perhaps TRBD1 (6 bases). The V gene lost 7 bases and the J gene lost 6 bases, with 15 bases spanning the gap. CDR1 and CDR2 from the germline V gene are MNHEY and SVGAGI. The CDR3 runs to 13 residues. CDR3 amino acids: CASIITGTPEAFF. CDR3 in DNA: TGTGCCAGCATCATAACCGGGACACCTGAAGCTTTCTTT.

This clone has only one observation. V is TRBV4-2 and J is TRBJ1-5, with TRBD1 matching over 8 bases. In germline, CDR1 is LGHNA, CDR2 YNFKEQ. The CDR3 has 16 residues. V gave up 0 bases and J gave up 7 bases; unmatched junction bases: 8. The CDR3 DNA reads as TGTGCCAGCAGCCAAGACCCGCAGGGGGCAGGGCAGCCCCAGCATTTT. Encoded protein: CASSQDPQGAGQPQHF.

The chain is built from TRBV5-1 and TRBJ2-1; a possible D gene is TRBD1 (6 bases). Germline lookup yields CDR1 SGHRS and CDR2 YFSETQ. The V and J ends lost 4 bases and 3 bases respectively, with 14 bases between them. CDR3 length: 15 residues. CDR3 sequence reads: CASSQGHLDYNEQFF. CDR3 in DNA: TGCGCCAGCAGCCAGGGACACTTGGACTACAATGAGCAGTTCTTC. The variable domain in full, with the rest retrieved from reference TRBV5-1 and TRBJ2-1, is KAGVTQTPRYLIKTRGQQVTLSCSPISGHRSVSWYQQTPGQGLQFLFEYFSETQRNKGNFPGRFSGRQFSNSRSEMNVSTLELGDSALYLCASSQGHLDYNEQFFGPGTRLTVL.

J is TRBJ2-7 and V is TRBV15; possibly TRBD2 for D (6 bases). CDR1 is LNHNV, CDR2 YYDKDF, per germline (reference sequence). CDR3 size: 15 residues. The V and J ends lost 5 bases and 4 bases respectively, with 18 bases between them. The CDR3 sequence: CATSSLRAEGYEQYF. CDR3 nucleotides: TGTGCCACCAGCTCCTTGAGGGCGGAGGGGTACGAGCAGTACTTC.

This clone was seen just once. This chain connects TRBV6-6 to TRBJ1-2, with 10 bases fitting TRBD1. The germline CDR1 and CDR2 sequences are MNHNY and SVGAGI (reference sequence). This CDR3 has 13 amino acids. The CDR3 is CGTPGQGREGYTF. CDR3 in DNA: TGTGGCACCCCGGGACAGGGGAGAGAGGGCTACACCTTC.

The chain is built from TRBV19 and TRBJ2-7, with D unresolved. This CDR3 spans 12 amino acids. Germline V CDR1 and CDR2: LNHDA, SQIVND (reference sequence). Trimming stripped 3 bases from V and 7 bases from J, with 10 bases between. In DNA, the CDR3 is TGTGCCAGTAGTATGCGCGTCGGGGAGCAGTACTTC. It yields the protein CASSMRVGEQYF.

V is TRBV9 and J is TRBJ1-3; D is ambiguous. Looked up from germline, CDR1 is SGDLS and CDR2 is YYNGEE. The CDR3 runs to 14 residues. Trimming cost V 7 bases and J 2 bases, with 13 bases left between them. The CDR3 is CASERGLAGNTIYF. CDR3 sequence (DNA): TGTGCCAGCGAACGGGGATTAGCTGGAAACACCATATATTTT. The full variable domain, rest sourced from reference TRBV9 and TRBJ1-3, is DSGVTQTPKHLITATGQRVTLRCSPRSGDLSVYWYQQSLDQGLQFLIQYYNGEERAKGNILERFSAQQFPDLHSELNLSSLELGDSALYFCASERGLAGNTIYFGEGSWLTVV.

This chain joins TRBV7-9 and TRBJ2-2, with D unresolved. Trimming removed 2 bases at V and 0 bases at J, with 7 bases between. This CDR3 has 15 amino acids. Germline V gives CDR1 SEHNR, CDR2 FQNEAQ (reference sequence). In DNA, the CDR3 is TGTGCCAGCAGCTTAATTCGCGCGAACACCGGGGAGCTGTTTTTT. This codes for CASSLIRANTGELFF.

The chain joins TRBV19 to TRBJ2-1, with 7 bases that match TRBD2. Trimming removed 5 bases from V and 10 bases from J; junction bases left unmatched: 8. The germline CDR1 and CDR2 sequences are LNHDA and SQIVND (reference sequence). The CDR3 is made up of 13 amino acids. The CDR3 region is CASSPTGLTEQFF. Written as DNA, the CDR3 is TGTGCCAGTAGTCCAACGGGACTAACGGAGCAGTTCTTC.

This chain connects TRBV7-3 to TRBJ2-1; D unclear. The CDR3 contains 16 residues. From germline, CDR1 is SGHTA and CDR2 FQGTGA. V was pared by 2 bases and J by 4 bases, with 15 bases between. CDR3 sequence: CASSLDKQVPYNEQFF. Here the CDR3 DNA reads TGTGCCAGCAGCTTAGATAAGCAGGTTCCTTACAATGAGCAGTTCTTC.

The rearrangement links TRBV19 to TRBJ2-5, with 8 bases aligning to TRBD1. CDR3 size: 13 residues. Germline assignment: CDR1 LNHDA and CDR2 SQIVND (reference sequence). V gave up 5 bases and J gave up 7 bases; unmatched junction bases: 6. CDR3 in amino acids: CASSGKDRVTQYF. DNA of the CDR3: TGTGCCAGTAGTGGGAAGGACAGGGTGACCCAGTACTTC.

This clone has just a few counts. The chain joins TRBV5-1 to TRBJ1-4; D remains unclear. Germline V gene lookup returns CDR1 SGHRS and CDR2 YFSETQ. The CDR3 consists of 15 residues. The V gene lost 0 bases and the J gene lost 0 bases, with 6 bases spanning the gap. As DNA, the CDR3 is TGCGCCAGCAGCTTGGGATCAGCAACTAATGAAAAACTGTTTTTT. Its translation: CASSLGSATNEKLFF.

A single count supports this clone. The gene calls are TRBV4-2 and TRBJ2-3, with 8 bases fitting TRBD2. Germline-derived CDR1 and CDR2 are LGHNA and YNFKEQ. J gave up 2 bases and V 6 bases, and 7 bases lay outside the gene matches. The CDR3 consists of 15 residues. CDR3 DNA sequence: TGTGCCAGCAGGAGGACGGGGGGGGCCACAGATACGCAGTATTTT. Translation: CASRRTGGATDTQYF.

The chain links TRBV6-6 to TRBJ2-3, with D maybe TRBD2 (6 bases). CDR3 length equals 13 residues. Germline CDR1 is MNHNY and CDR2 is SVGAGI (reference sequence). V lost 6 bases to trimming and J lost 1 base, with 8 bases between them. This CDR3 is CASSQRGTDTQYF. The CDR3 DNA reads TGTGCCAGCAGCCAGCGGGGCACAGATACGCAGTATTTT.